One and the same sample provided the 9 T cell receptor beta chains below, sequenced in a study of identical twins. TCRdb itself ran the 5' RACE reads through MiXCR, one entry per CDR3 protein. The sample records under 1 million distinct CDR3 sequences, roughly 12% being singletons. These sequences were also reported in another study, on yellow fever vaccine responses in identical twins.

Sequenced sample: PBMCs. Receptors originate from a woman between 18 and 29 years old in good health.

This clonotype was recorded a few times. This chain links TRBV6-1 with TRBJ1-1, with D possibly TRBD1 on 5 matching bases. There are 16 residues in the CDR3. V was clipped by 2 bases and J by 5 bases, with 18 bases between them. Germline assignment: CDR1 MNHNS and CDR2 SASEGT. This CDR3 is CASSETPGGSSTEAFF. For the CDR3, the DNA is TGTGCCAGCAGTGAAACGCCGGGGGGAAGTAGTACTGAAGCTTTCTTT.

The V call is TRBV4-2, the J call TRBJ2-3; 7 bases fit TRBD1. Germline V gives CDR1 LGHNA, CDR2 YNFKEQ. The CDR3 runs to 14 residues. V lost 4 bases, J lost 6 bases, and 7 bases stayed unmatched. The CDR3 DNA follows: TGTGCCAGCAGCCGGACGCAGGGGGAGGATACGCAGTATTTT. As protein: CASSRTQGEDTQYF.

This clonotype has only a few counts. The V and J genes are TRBV2 and TRBJ1-6; D possibly corresponds to TRBD1 (6 bases). CDR3 length equals 16 residues. Germline values: CDR1 SNHLY, CDR2 FYNNEI. The germline V and J ends were trimmed by 6 bases and 7 bases, with 19 bases remaining between them. CDR3 DNA: TGTGCCAGCAGGGCCCTCACGGGACACCAAAATTCACCCCTCCACTTT. Translation gives CASRALTGHQNSPLHF.

This clonotype was seen ten or more times. The J gene is TRBJ2-2, the V gene TRBV11-3, with D perhaps given as TRBD1 or TRBD2 (5 bases each). Trimming took 4 bases from V and 3 from J, leaving 12 bases between them. Germline V lookup: CDR1 SGHNT, CDR2 YENEEA. The length of the CDR3 is 15 residues. CDR3 sequence (DNA): TGTGCCAGCAGCTCAGTTGAGGGGTACACCGGGGAGCTGTTTTTT. The encoded protein is CASSSVEGYTGELFF.

Many counts were recorded for this clonotype. V and J are TRBV6-5 and TRBJ2-1, with 7 nucleotides matching TRBD2. This CDR3 has 14 amino acids. After removal of 2 bases from V and 6 bases from J, the junction contained 4 bases not matched to a gene. Germline CDR1 is MNHEY and CDR2 is SVGAGI. CDR3 sequence reads: CASSYQGGRNEQFF. The CDR3 DNA reads as TGTGCCAGCAGTTACCAGGGAGGGCGCAATGAGCAGTTCTTC.

This clonotype was counted only a few times. The chain employs TRBV4-2 and TRBJ2-5; D ambiguous. The CDR3 is made up of 14 amino acids. Germline lookup yields CDR1 LGHNA and CDR2 YNFKEQ. V was clipped by 0 bases and J by 5 bases, with 10 bases between them. CDR3 in DNA: TGTGCCAGCAGCCAAGAGATCAGGTGGGAGACCCAGTACTTC. Amino acids: CASSQEIRWETQYF.

This chain uses TRBV7-8 with TRBJ2-5, with 8 bases lining up with TRBD2. CDR3 length: 15 amino acids. J lost 9 bases, V lost 0 bases, and 9 bases had no gene match. CDR1 is SGHVS, CDR2 FQNEAQ, per germline. CDR3 coding DNA: TGTGCCAGCAGCTTAGCGGACACGTACGGGGGGGCCCAGTACTTC. Amino acids: CASSLADTYGGAQYF.

V is TRBV20-1 and J is TRBJ2-7, with 14 nucleotides matching TRBD2. Trimming removed 1 base from V and 1 base from J; junction bases left unmatched: 6. There are 17 residues in the CDR3. In germline, CDR1 is DFQATT, CDR2 SNEGSKA (reference sequence). The chain's CDR3 is CSARAGTSGSLSYEQYF. The CDR3, as DNA: TGCAGTGCTAGAGCAGGGACTAGCGGGAGTCTGTCCTACGAGCAGTACTTC.

This clonotype was found a few times. The V gene is TRBV7-6, the J gene TRBJ2-7, with TRBD2 matching 11 bases. V lost 1 base, J lost 3 bases, and 14 bases stayed unmatched. This CDR3 region has 19 residues. Germline CDR1 SGHVS, CDR2 FNYEAQ. The CDR3 loop is CASSLVRPGLADLDYEQYF. The DNA of the CDR3 is TGTGCCAGCAGCTTAGTTCGACCGGGACTAGCGGACCTAGACTACGAGCAGTACTTC.